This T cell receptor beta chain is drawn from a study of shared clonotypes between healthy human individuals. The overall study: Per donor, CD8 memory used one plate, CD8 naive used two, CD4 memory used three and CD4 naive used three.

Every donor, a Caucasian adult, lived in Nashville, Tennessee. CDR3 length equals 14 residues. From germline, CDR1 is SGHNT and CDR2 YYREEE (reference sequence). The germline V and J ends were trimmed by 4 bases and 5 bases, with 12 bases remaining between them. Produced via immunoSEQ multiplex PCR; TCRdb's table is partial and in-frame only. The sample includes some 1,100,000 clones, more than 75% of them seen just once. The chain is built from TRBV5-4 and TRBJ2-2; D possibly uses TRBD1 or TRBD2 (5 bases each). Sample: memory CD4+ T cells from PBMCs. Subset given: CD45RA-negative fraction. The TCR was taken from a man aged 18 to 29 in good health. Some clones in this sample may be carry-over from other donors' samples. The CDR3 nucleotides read TGTGCCAGCAGCCGTACCGGGGCGACCGGGGAGCTGTTTTTT. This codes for CASSRTGATGELFF.